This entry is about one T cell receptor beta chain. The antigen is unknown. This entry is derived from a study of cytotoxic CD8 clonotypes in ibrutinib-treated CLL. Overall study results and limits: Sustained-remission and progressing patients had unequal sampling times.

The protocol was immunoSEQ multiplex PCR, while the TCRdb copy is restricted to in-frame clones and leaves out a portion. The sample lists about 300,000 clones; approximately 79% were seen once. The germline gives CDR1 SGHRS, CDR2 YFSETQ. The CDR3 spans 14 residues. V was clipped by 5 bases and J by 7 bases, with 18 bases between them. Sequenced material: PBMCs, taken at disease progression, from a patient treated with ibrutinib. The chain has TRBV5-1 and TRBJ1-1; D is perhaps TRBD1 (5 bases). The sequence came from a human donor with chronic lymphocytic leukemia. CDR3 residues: CASRKTWGVVEAFF. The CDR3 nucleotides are TGCGCCAGCAGGAAGACGTGGGGGGTGGTTGAAGCTTTCTTT.